A selection of T cell receptor beta chains follows, all from one sample in a study of T-cell memory formation after mild COVID-19. MiXCR, run by TCRdb on the 5' RACE reads, gives a single entry per CDR3 protein. There are around 300,000 distinct CDR3 sequences in the sample; 15% to 20% occur only once, and around 21% lies in the top ten. The sequenced sample was PBMCs or a T cell subset sorted from them (not recorded which). All receptors derive from a man aged 18 to 29 who had mild COVID-19 (a few samples of this study predate the infection). Cell type and time point are not known. Both conserved end residues are part of each CDR3. A D gene is named only where the DNA matches it firmly. Clone size is shown for a subset of rows, as once, few, many or a class of expanded clone.

CDR3 length | J gene | D gene | clone size | V gene | CDR3 DNA | CDR3 protein
17 | TRBJ2-5 | TRBD1 | medium-sized | TRBV24-1 | TGTGCCACCAGTGACAACATAAGGGGGCAGGGAAATGAGACCCAGTACTTC | CATSDNIRGQGNETQYF
14 | TRBJ2-3 | TRBD1 | . | TRBV12-3/TRBV12-4 | TGTGCCAGCAGAAGACAGGGTATGGTGGATACGCAGTATTTT | CASRRQGMVDTQYF
14 | TRBJ2-5 | TRBD2 | . | TRBV11-2 | TGTGCCAGCAGGGGAGCGGGGTGGCAAGAGACCCAGTACTTC | CASRGAGWQETQYF
17 | TRBJ2-2 | TRBD2 | . | TRBV5-1 | TGCGCCAGCAGCGTCTGGGCAGCGGGGGCAAACACCGGGGAGCTGTTTTTT | CASSVWAAGANTGELFF
13 | TRBJ2-3 | TRBD2 | . | TRBV27 | TGTGCCAGCAGTACACGGGGGGTAGATACGCAGTATTTT | CASSTRGVDTQYF
18 | TRBJ2-3 | . | few | TRBV7-2 | TGTGCCAGCAGCCCCCCGGGTGGGGGAGGTCCTAGCACAGATACGCAGTATTTT | CASSPPGGGGPSTDTQYF
16 | TRBJ2-3 | TRBD1 | few | TRBV7-7 | TGTGCTAGCAGCCCCAGGGACAGGGGTCCAGGGGATACGCAGTATTTT | CASSPRDRGPGDTQYF
16 | TRBJ1-5 | TRBD1 | . | TRBV7-2 | TGTGCCAGCAGCCCCCAGGGGGTGGGGGGTGGACAGCCCCAGCATTTT | CASSPQGVGGGQPQHF
12 | TRBJ2-5 | . | . | TRBV10-3 | TGTGCCATCAGGGACTACCAAGAGACCCAGTACTTC | CAIRDYQETQYF
13 | TRBJ2-1 | . | . | TRBV20-1 | TGCAGTGCTTGGGATAACTATCATAGGCGGCAGTTCTTC | CSAWDNYHRRQFF
13 | TRBJ2-2 | . | few | TRBV5-1 | TGCGCCAGCAGCTTACAGGATGGCGGGGAGCTGTTTTTT | CASSLQDGGELFF
15 | TRBJ2-7 | . | . | TRBV6-2/TRBV6-3 | TGTGCCAGCGCCGGGTGGGGGCGGTCGAATTTGGAGCAGTACTTC | CASAGWGRSNLEQYF
15 | TRBJ2-1 | TRBD2 | . | TRBV11-2 | TGTGCCAGCAGCTTAAGGGTAGCGGGGGTTAATGAGCAGTTCTTC | CASSLRVAGVNEQFF
17 | TRBJ2-6 | . | few | TRBV5-1 | TGCGCCAGCACAACGGACGCCCCGTGGACTGGGGCCAACGTCCTGACTTTC | CASTTDAPWTGANVLTF
16 | TRBJ2-2 | TRBD1 | once | TRBV12-3/TRBV12-4 | TGTGCCAGCACGCACCGAGACAGGGCCGTTGAAGGGGAGCTGTTTTTT | CASTHRDRAVEGELFF
17 | TRBJ2-5 | TRBD2 | few | TRBV5-5 | TGTGCCAGCAGCTCAAGGGCGGCTAGCGGATTGGTGGAGACCCAGTACTTC | CASSSRAASGLVETQYF
14 | TRBJ2-5 | TRBD2 | . | TRBV7-2 | TGTGCCAGCAGCCCCGGGGGGGCGGGGTCTACCCAGTACTTC | CASSPGGAGSTQYF
17 | TRBJ1-5 | TRBD1 | . | TRBV6-1 | TGTGCCAGCAGTGACGGCGGGACAGCACAACCCCATCAGCCCCAGCATTTT | CASSDGGTAQPHQPQHF
14 | TRBJ1-2 | . | . | TRBV4-3 | TGCGCCAGCAGCCAAGATGGGAGCAACTATGGCTACACCTTC | CASSQDGSNYGYTF
12 | TRBJ2-3 | . | many | TRBV6-2/TRBV6-3 | TGTGCCAGCAGTTACGAGTCAGATACGCAGTATTTT | CASSYESDTQYF
13 | TRBJ2-7 | . | few | TRBV12-3/TRBV12-4 | TGTGCCAGCAGTTCACGAGCCGGCTACGAGCAGTACTTC | CASSSRAGYEQYF
13 | TRBJ1-1 | . | many | TRBV7-2 | TGTGCCAGCAGCTTACTGGGTGGCACTGAAGCTTTCTTT | CASSLLGGTEAFF
13 | TRBJ1-2 | . | . | TRBV29-1 | TGCAGCGCGACCCCCCGACTTTCGGTGGGGATCGCCTTC | CSATPRLSVGIAF
16 | TRBJ1-2 | . | . | TRBV12-3/TRBV12-4 | TGTGCCAGCAGTTTTCTCGACAGGACATTTAACTATGGCTACACCTTC | CASSFLDRTFNYGYTF
18 | TRBJ2-2 | . | few | TRBV4-3 | TGCGCCAGCAGCCAAGAATTGGGCTTTAAGTCGAACACCGGGGAGCTGTTTTTT | CASSQELGFKSNTGELFF
15 | TRBJ1-2 | . | . | TRBV19 | TGTGCCAGTATGAGAATCCTTGGGCAAGGCTATGGCTACACCTTC | CASMRILGQGYGYTF
14 | TRBJ2-2 | TRBD2 | . | TRBV13 | TGTGCCAGCGAGGGACTAGACGGCCCCGGGGAGCTGTTTTTT | CASEGLDGPGELFF
15 | TRBJ2-1 | . | few | TRBV2 | TGTGCCAGCCCCAAGCGGCTAGCAGAAGACAATGAGCAGTTCTTC | CASPKRLAEDNEQFF
15 | TRBJ1-1 | . | . | TRBV5-1 | TGCGCCAGCAGCTTGGTGGGGACGAGGAACACTGAAGCTTTCTTT | CASSLVGTRNTEAFF
14 | TRBJ2-2 | TRBD2 | few | TRBV19 | TGTGCCACCCCGCGGGGGGGCCGGACCGGGGAGCTGTTTTTT | CATPRGGRTGELFF
14 | TRBJ1-5 | . | . | TRBV24-1 | TGTGCCACCAGTCGGGGACATAGCAATCAGCCCCAGCATTTT | CATSRGHSNQPQHF
15 | TRBJ2-5 | . | few | TRBV4-1 | TGCGCCAGCAGTCAAGGGAGCAGGTCGCAAGAGACCCAGTACTTC | CASSQGSRSQETQYF
15 | TRBJ1-2 | . | . | TRBV5-1 | TGCGCCAGCAGCTTGTTGACAGGAGCTAACTATGGCTACACCTTC | CASSLLTGANYGYTF
14 | TRBJ2-7 | . | . | TRBV27 | TGTGCCAGCAGCTGGACCCGGGAGTCCTACGAGCAGTACTTC | CASSWTRESYEQYF
14 | TRBJ1-5 | . | . | TRBV25-1 | TGTGCCAGCAGTGAAGGGGAAGGCAATCAGCCCCAGCATTTT | CASSEGEGNQPQHF
14 | TRBJ2-1 | TRBD1 | many | TRBV12-3/TRBV12-4 | TGTGCCAGCGGTCCGACAGGGCCCGGGATTGAGCAGTTCTTC | CASGPTGPGIEQFF
12 | TRBJ2-3 | . | once | TRBV7-2 | TGTGCCACCCAGGGTAGCACAGATACGCAGTATTTT | CATQGSTDTQYF
14 | TRBJ2-5 | . | . | TRBV5-1 | TGCGCCAGCAGCGAGCAGGCTACTCAAGAGACCCAGTACTTC | CASSEQATQETQYF
14 | TRBJ1-2 | TRBD1 | . | TRBV11-2 | TGTGCCAGCAGCCAATCGACAGGGGGCTATGGCTACACCTTC | CASSQSTGGYGYTF
13 | TRBJ2-5 | . | . | TRBV24-1 | TGTGCCACCAGTGATTCGTGGGGGGAGACCCAGTACTTC | CATSDSWGETQYF
14 | TRBJ1-6 | . | few | TRBV4-2 | TGTGCCAGCAGCCCTCGACGGATTAATTCACCCCTCCACTTT | CASSPRRINSPLHF
15 | TRBJ1-2 | TRBD1 | few | TRBV5-1 | TGCGCCAGCGGTGACGGGACAGATGACCCCTATGGCTACACCTTC | CASGDGTDDPYGYTF
13 | TRBJ1-1 | . | many | TRBV5-1 | TGCGCCAGCACCGGGACGGTAAACACTGAAGCTTTCTTT | CASTGTVNTEAFF
13 | TRBJ2-6 | . | . | TRBV5-5 | TGTGCCAGCAGCTTGTGGGGGGCCAACGTCCTGACTTTC | CASSLWGANVLTF
14 | TRBJ2-2 | TRBD1 | few | TRBV15 | TGTGCCACCAGCGGAGACAGGGTCTCCGGGGAGCTGTTTTTT | CATSGDRVSGELFF
14 | TRBJ1-5 | . | . | TRBV20-1 | TGCAGTGCTAGAGGCGTGACAGCTCTTCAGCCCCAGCATTTT | CSARGVTALQPQHF
17 | TRBJ2-1 | TRBD2 | few | TRBV3-1 | TGTGCCAGCAGCCGAATAAGTAGCGGGGGGGATTACAATGAGCAGTTCTTC | CASSRISSGGDYNEQFF
15 | TRBJ1-3 | . | few | TRBV5-1 | TGCGCCAGCAGCTTGGACACTAGCTCTGGAAACACCATATATTTT | CASSLDTSSGNTIYF
11 | TRBJ2-3 | . | . | TRBV27 | TGTGCCAGCAGTTCCGAGGATACGCAGTATTTT | CASSSEDTQYF
15 | TRBJ1-2 | . | few | TRBV9 | TGTGCCAGCAGCGGTGGACGGGACCCGGCAAATGAGTACACCTTC | CASSGGRDPANEYTF